The source of this TCR beta chain is a study of long-term antiretroviral therapy in people with HIV. On the study more broadly: Samples from the earliest time points predate the 2015 immediate-ART recommendation by about a decade.

On this clone itself: What it binds is not known.

General study points: Repertoires in HIV (unlike those of controls) had narrower CDR3 length ranges. ART was followed by higher diversity that remained below transplant donor controls.

Runs used v3.0 of the immunoSEQ assay and were done at survey level. The sequencing target was about 35,000-55,000 T-cell genomes per sample. This table comes from immunoSEQ multiplex PCR, and its TCRdb copy is limited to in-frame clones, with some not included. The sample carries 25,000 to 40,000 clones, 70% to 90% recorded once. This TCR derives from a man aged 18 to 29 with HIV. Sample: unsorted PBMCs, taken 1.1 years after starting antiretroviral therapy.

The CDR3 here is CASSEVDSGGRDTQYF. As DNA, the CDR3 is TGTGCCAGCAGTGAAGTCGATAGCGGGGGCCGCGATACGCAGTATTTT. This chain uses TRBV6-1 with TRBJ2-3; 9 bases match TRBD2. J was trimmed by 6 bases and V by 1 base; bases with no gene match: 8. CDR1 and CDR2 from the germline V gene are MNHNS and SASEGT. The CDR3 extends over 16 amino acids.